This T cell receptor beta chain was sequenced in a study of blood T cell repertoires in COVID-19. Study-level information: The samples span acute and convalescent COVID-19 from the United States, Italy and Spain. The analysed material was cDNA or gDNA that came from T cells, B-cell-depleted T cells, or PBMCs.

In the authors' workflow: Amplified reference gene primers provided the basis for estimating nucleated cell counts. TCRdb's copy holds only in-frame clones and misses some; the assay was immunoSEQ multiplex PCR. D and trimming come from the DNA, and the V and J calls and clone size come from that table. The sample has around 110,000 clones; approximately 90% are singletons. V lost 5 bases and J 3 bases, leaving 13 bases between the germline ends. The CDR3 runs 14 residues. CDR1 SGHTA and CDR2 FQGNSA come from the germline V gene. The receptor was derived from a human donor with active COVID-19. The donor label of this sample is uncertain. V gene TRBV7-2 combines with J gene TRBJ1-2, with D perhaps TRBD1 (6 bases). The sample was peripheral blood. CDR3 DNA sequence: TGTGCCAGCAGCGCCCGACAGGACCACTATGGCTACACCTTC. Protein sequence: CASSARQDHYGYTF.